The 27 T cell receptor beta chains presented below share a single source sample, sequenced in a study of multiple sclerosis patients with progressive multifocal leukoencephalopathy (dated by TCRdb to the late 2010s). Receptor libraries were prepared by the immunoSEQ multiplex PCR assay. The clones in this table, taken by TCRdb from immuneACCESS, are in-frame only. Not every clone is retained; where verified, under half of the shortfall comes from an unresolved V gene, and the cause of the rest is unknown. In this sample the table shows 31,000 or so clones, about 88% of which occur a single time. The leading ten clones occupy 1.5% of the sample. The meaning of the sample's time point label: before natalizumab initiation. Sequencing was done on a sample of PBMCs. The receptors were sampled from a human donor with multiple sclerosis.

This clone came up once. The chain employs TRBV9 and TRBJ2-7, with 7 bases identical to TRBD1. Trimming removed 4 bases from V and 0 bases from J; junction bases left unmatched: 7. Per germline, CDR1 SGDLS and CDR2 YYNGEE. This CDR3 spans 15 amino acids. The CDR3 region has the DNA TGTGCCAGCAGCCCACGGGACAGTAGCTCCTACGAGCAGTACTTC. This gives the protein CASSPRDSSSYEQYF. Full variable domain (outside the CDR3, taken from reference TRBV9 and TRBJ2-7): DSGVTQTPKHLITATGQRVTLRCSPRSGDLSVYWYQQSLDQGLQFLIQYYNGEERAKGNILERFSAQQFPDLHSELNLSSLELGDSALYFCASSPRDSSSYEQYFGPGTRLTVT.

The chain links TRBV19 to TRBJ2-1; D is undetermined. The CDR3 totals 13 residues. Deletions cut 1 base from V and 4 bases from J, with 5 bases between. Germline loops: CDR1 LNHDA, CDR2 SQIVND (reference sequence). Here the CDR3 DNA reads TGTGCCAGTAGTATAGGGCGGTACAATGAGCAGTTCTTC. Translation: CASSIGRYNEQFF.

This clone was seen more than once but under ten times. The rearrangement uses TRBV6-1 and TRBJ1-3; no clear D. V was cut by 0 bases and J by 4 bases, with 7 bases left in between. The CDR3 length is 14 residues. Germline CDR1 MNHNS, CDR2 SASEGT. The CDR3 spells CASSEAGRGNTIYF. CDR3 in DNA: TGTGCCAGCAGTGAAGCTGGTCGGGGAAACACCATATATTTT.

The genes are TRBV14 and TRBJ1-1; perhaps TRBD1 as D (6 bases). V was clipped by 5 bases and J by 4 bases, with 23 bases between them. The germline CDR1 and CDR2 sequences are SGHDN and FVKESK. The CDR3 length is 17 residues. DNA for the CDR3: TGTGCCAGCAGCTCGCTCAAGGGGAAGGGGGTGACCACTGAAGCTTTCTTT. It yields the protein CASSSLKGKGVTTEAFF.

The chain has TRBV7-2 and TRBJ2-2; 13 bases align to TRBD2. Germline assignment: CDR1 SGHTA and CDR2 FQGNSA. CDR3 length equals 16 residues. V lost 5 bases and J lost 4; bases outside the gene matches: 4. The CDR3 DNA reads as TGTGCCAGCAGCCCCCGGACTAGCGGGAGCACCGGGGAGCTGTTTTTT. Its protein product is CASSPRTSGSTGELFF.

The chain has TRBV5-6 and TRBJ2-1, with 9 bases that match TRBD1. This CDR3 has 16 amino acids. Germline CDR1 is SGHDT and CDR2 is YYEEEE. With 4 bases clipped from V and 7 bases from J, the junction kept 12 bases outside the gene matches. The CDR3 coding sequence is TGTGCCAGCAGCCCTACGACAGGGGGACCTCGTAATGAGCAGTTCTTC. This gives the protein CASSPTTGGPRNEQFF.

The J gene is TRBJ2-3, the V gene TRBV25-1, with 7 bases that match TRBD2. The CDR3 spans 14 residues. Germline CDR1 is MGHDK and CDR2 is SYGVNS. V trimming: 8 bases; J trimming: 4 bases; junction bases outside the gene matches: 9. CDR3 sequence: CASSGRERADTQYF. Written as DNA, the CDR3 is TGTGCCAGCTCCGGGCGGGAGAGGGCAGATACGCAGTATTTT. Based on the CDR3 plus reference TRBV25-1 and TRBJ2-3, the full variable domain is EADIYQTPRYLVIGTGKKITLECSQTMGHDKMYWYQQDPGMELHLIHYSYGVNSTEKGDLSSESTVSRIRTEHFPLTLESARPSHTSQYLCASSGRERADTQYFGPGTRLTVL.

Note on this clone: Compared with germline, one end of the junction differs, possibly owing to a read error. The chain has TRBV5-1 and TRBJ2-7; D gene uncertain. Germline assignment: CDR1 SGHRS and CDR2 YFSETQ. The CDR3 has 15 amino acids. Here the CDR3 reads CASSPASLIDEVSDF. The DNA of the CDR3 is TGCGCCAGCAGCCCCGCTTCCCTCATCGACGAAGTCTCTGACTTC.

This clone was found a few times. The chain links TRBV19 to TRBJ2-7; D is unresolved. Germline CDR1 and CDR2: LNHDA and SQIVND (reference sequence). CDR3 length: 14 amino acids. V was shortened by 7 bases and J by 1 base, with 14 bases between the two germline ends. CDR3: CASTPAHSSYEQYF. As DNA, the CDR3 is TGTGCCAGTACCCCGGCGCATTCTTCCTACGAGCAGTACTTC.

The chain employs TRBV27 and TRBJ2-1; D is unresolved. Trimming stripped 0 bases from V and 6 bases from J, with 9 bases between. Germline lookup yields CDR1 MNHEY and CDR2 SMNVEV (reference sequence). This CDR3 has 14 amino acids. In DNA, the CDR3 is TGTGCCAGCAGTTTATCGGGCTCCCGCAATGAGCAGTTCTTC. This translates into CASSLSGSRNEQFF.

The rearrangement links TRBV7-9 to TRBJ1-1, with 10 bases matching TRBD1. In germline, CDR1 is SEHNR, CDR2 FQNEAQ (reference sequence). V shed 1 base and J 0 bases; nucleotides not matched to a gene: 5. CDR3 length equals 17 residues. CDR3 nucleotide sequence: TGTGCCAGCAGCTTAGGGACAGGGGGATTCATGAACACTGAAGCTTTCTTT. Amino acid sequence: CASSLGTGGFMNTEAFF.

J is TRBJ2-7 and V is TRBV29-1; D perhaps matches TRBD1 (6 bases). V lost 4 bases, J lost 2 bases, and 15 bases lay in between. There are 14 residues in the CDR3. The V gene's germline CDR1 is SQVTM and CDR2 ANQGSEA. The CDR3: CSVGAETGPYEQYF. CDR3 DNA sequence: TGCAGCGTTGGGGCCGAGACAGGACCCTACGAGCAGTACTTC.

V gene TRBV7-6 combines with J gene TRBJ1-2; D is possibly TRBD1 (5 bases). The CDR3 consists of 16 residues. Germline CDR1 and CDR2: SGHVS and FNYEAQ. V was clipped by 1 base and J by 7 bases, with 19 bases between them. The CDR3 reads CASSLGLGTASGGYTF. The CDR3 DNA sequence: TGTGCCAGCAGCTTAGGTTTAGGGACGGCCTCCGGTGGCTACACCTTC. Using reference TRBV7-6 and TRBJ1-2 for the parts outside the CDR3, the full variable domain is GAGVSQSPRYKVTKRGQDVALRCDPISGHVSLYWYRQALGQGPEFLTYFNYEAQQDKSGLPNDRFSAERPEGSISTLTIQRTEQRDSAMYRCASSLGLGTASGGYTFGSGTRLTVV.

About this clone itself: Other DNA variants within this sample encode the same CDR3. V and J are TRBV6-5 and TRBJ2-6; D unresolved. The CDR3 length is 15 residues. Looked up from germline, CDR1 is MNHEY and CDR2 is SVGAGI. With 0 bases removed from V and 0 bases from J, the gap between germline ends came to 3 bases. The CDR3 region has the DNA TGTGCCAGCAGTTACTCAGGCTCTGGGGCCAACGTCCTGACTTTC. This codes for CASSYSGSGANVLTF.

The gene calls are TRBV21-1 and TRBJ2-3; the D call in the table, TRBD1, was not verified against the DNA. TRBV21-1 is classified as a pseudogene. CDR3 size: 15 residues. The CDR3 coding sequence is TGTGCCAGCAGCAAAGAGAAGGCAGGGATAGATACGCAGTATTTT. Its translation is CASSKEKAGIDTQYF.

V is TRBV11-3 and J is TRBJ2-5, with D uncertain. The J call may be incorrect, as the DNA end agrees better with TRBJ2-7. Per the germline V gene, CDR1 is SGHNT and CDR2 is YENEEA. The CDR3 runs 13 residues. CDR3 sequence (DNA): TGTGCCAGCAGCTTAGATCACCCCCGCGAGCAGTACTTC. It encodes CASSLDHPREQYF.

The chain uses TRBV19 and TRBJ2-1, with TRBD2 matching over 13 bases. V was pared by 7 bases and J by 7 bases, with 7 bases of the junction left unmatched. Germline-derived CDR1 and CDR2 are LNHDA and SQIVND (reference sequence). The CDR3 spans 15 residues. The CDR3 spells CASTPGLAGINEQFF. As DNA, the CDR3 is TGTGCCAGTACCCCGGGACTAGCGGGGATTAATGAGCAGTTCTTC.

The chain carries TRBV14 and TRBJ2-7, with D hard to call. The length of the CDR3 is 14 residues. The V end was cut by 1 base, the J end by 3 bases, with 10 bases between. Germline CDR1 and CDR2: SGHDN and FVKESK. As DNA, the CDR3 is TGTGCCAGCAGCCAAGGAATCACCCGCTACGAGCAGTACTTC. It yields the protein CASSQGITRYEQYF.

The chain joins TRBV19 to TRBJ1-2; the D is unclear. The V gene lost 5 bases and the J gene lost 0 bases, with 13 bases spanning the gap. The CDR3 loop spans 15 amino acids. From germline, CDR1 is LNHDA and CDR2 SQIVND (reference sequence). The DNA for the CDR3 is TGTGCCAGTAGTCGCGGCCAGGTAGCTAACTATGGCTACACCTTC. As protein: CASSRGQVANYGYTF.

The chain joins TRBV2 to TRBJ2-2, with a tentative D call TRBD2 (5 bases). V lost 6 bases, J lost 2 bases, and 13 bases lay in between. The CDR3 has 15 amino acids. CDR1 is SNHLY and CDR2 is FYNNEI in the germline V gene. In DNA, the CDR3 is TGTGCCAGCAGGATTCGGGGTCCCAACACCGGGGAGCTGTTTTTT. It specifies CASRIRGPNTGELFF.

J is TRBJ2-7 and V is TRBV7-9; TRBD2 aligns across 7 bases. The germline CDR1 and CDR2 sequences are SEHNR and FQNEAQ (reference sequence). The CDR3 totals 15 residues. Unmatched junction bases numbered 13, after V lost 4 bases and J lost 7 bases. As DNA, the CDR3 is TGTGCCAGCAGCTCCTGGGAGGGCAATTTACGAGAGCAGTACTTC. Protein product: CASSSWEGNLREQYF.

This sequence joins TRBV6-5 and TRBJ1-2; 7 nucleotides match TRBD1. Germline V lookup: CDR1 MNHEY, CDR2 SVGAGI. The CDR3 is 15 amino acids. Germline trimming cut 4 bases from V and 1 base from J; bases unmatched to any gene: 6. In DNA, the CDR3 is TGTGCCAGCAGTTCCCCGGGACAGTATAACTATGGCTACACCTTC. Its protein product is CASSSPGQYNYGYTF.

The chain is built from TRBV4-2 and TRBJ1-5; 7 nucleotides agree with TRBD1. Germline V gene sequence: CDR1 LGHNA, CDR2 YNFKEQ. V lost 3 bases to trimming and J lost 0 bases; unmatched junction nucleotides: 8. This CDR3 spans 17 amino acids. CDR3 region: CASSQVSGQYSNQPQHF. CDR3 in DNA: TGTGCCAGCAGCCAGGTATCGGGACAGTATAGCAATCAGCCCCAGCATTTT.

The CDR3 DNA reads TGTGCCAGCAGACCAGGGGACGCAAGCAATCAGCCCCAGCATTTT. Protein sequence: CASRPGDASNQPQHF. The chain employs TRBV6-6 and TRBJ1-5, with a tentative D call TRBD1 (6 bases). The CDR3 is 15 residues long. In germline, CDR1 is MNHNY, CDR2 SVGAGI (reference sequence). The V end lost 6 bases, the J end lost 1 base, and 13 bases lay between the germline ends.

This chain joins TRBV27 and TRBJ2-5; TRBD2 matches at 9 bases. The CDR3 contains 19 residues. Unmatched junction bases numbered 13, after V lost 2 bases and J lost 0 bases. The germline CDR1 and CDR2 sequences are MNHEY and SMNVEV (reference sequence). CDR3 amino acids: CASSLVYSGRRVDQETQYF. The CDR3 DNA is TGTGCCAGCAGTTTAGTCTATAGCGGGAGAAGGGTGGACCAAGAGACCCAGTACTTC.

This clone was seen once. V is TRBV18 and J is TRBJ2-3, with D perhaps being TRBD1 or TRBD2 (5 bases each). In germline, CDR1 is KGHSH, CDR2 LQKENI. The CDR3 length is 18 residues. The V and J ends lost 0 bases and 4 bases respectively, with 20 bases between them. The CDR3 here is CASSPPLWGRAASDTQYF. The CDR3 DNA sequence: TGTGCCAGCTCACCACCATTGTGGGGACGAGCGGCATCAGATACGCAGTATTTT.

Comment on this clone: At one boundary the junction diverges from the germline segment, which might be a read error. The chain combines TRBV15 with TRBJ1-2, with TRBD1 as a possible D gene (5 bases). CDR3 length: 15 residues. CDR1 and CDR2 from the germline V gene are LNHNV and YYDKDF (reference sequence). CDR3 sequence: CATSGGRQWDYGCTF. The CDR3 nucleotides read TGTGCCACCAGCGGAGGGAGACAGTGGGACTATGGCTGCACCTTC.